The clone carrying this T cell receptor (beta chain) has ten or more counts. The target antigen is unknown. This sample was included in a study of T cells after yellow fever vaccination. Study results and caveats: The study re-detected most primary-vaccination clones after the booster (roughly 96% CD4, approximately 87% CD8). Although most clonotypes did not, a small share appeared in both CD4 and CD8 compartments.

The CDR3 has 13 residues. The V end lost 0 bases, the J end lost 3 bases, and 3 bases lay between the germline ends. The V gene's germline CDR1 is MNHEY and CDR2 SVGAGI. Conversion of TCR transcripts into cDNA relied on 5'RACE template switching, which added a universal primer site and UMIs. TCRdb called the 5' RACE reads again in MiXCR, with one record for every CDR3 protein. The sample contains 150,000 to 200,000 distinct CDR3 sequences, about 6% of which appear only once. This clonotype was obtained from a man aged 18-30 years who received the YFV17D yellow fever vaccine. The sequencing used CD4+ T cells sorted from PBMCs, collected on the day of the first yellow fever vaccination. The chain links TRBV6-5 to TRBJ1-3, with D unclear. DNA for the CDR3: TGTGCCAGCAGTTACTCTCTTGGAAACACCATATATTTT. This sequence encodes CASSYSLGNTIYF.